A selection of T cell receptor beta chains follows, all from one sample in a study of T cell repertoires in ileal Crohn's disease. Clones were sequenced by immunoSEQ multiplex PCR, and TCRdb holds only the in-frame ones, with some missing. Here the sample spans 5,000 or so clones, roughly 79% being singletons. The specimen sequenced was ileal tissue. Source of these receptors: an adult with Crohn's disease. The CDR3 runs from the conserved cysteine through the conserved F or W. Fields, in order: V gene, clone size, D gene, J gene, CDR3 protein, CDR3 DNA. D genes are given only for firm matches. Some rows have no size entry. The others give once, few or many, or a class for an expanded clone.

TRBV7-3	-	-	TRBJ2-7	CASSSLTGSYEQYF	TGTGCCAGCAGCTCACTGACAGGCTCCTACGAGCAGTACTTC
TRBV29-1	-	TRBD2	TRBJ2-1	CSVRSGGAHHEQFF	TGCAGCGTTCGTAGCGGGGGGGCACATCATGAGCAGTTCTTC
TRBV4-3	-	-	TRBJ2-2	CASSASGTPNTGELFF	TGCGCCAGCAGCGCCTCCGGGACACCGAACACCGGGGAGCTGTTTTTT
TRBV14	-	TRBD2	TRBJ2-3	CASSILALGTDTQYF	TGTGCCAGCAGCATACTAGCGTTGGGCACAGATACGCAGTATTTT
TRBV25-1	few	TRBD1	TRBJ1-5	CASSERPGQGWNQPQHF	TGTGCCAGCAGTGAAAGGCCAGGACAGGGTTGGAATCAGCCCCAGCATTTT
TRBV12-2	few	-	TRBJ1-6	CASRLEAGLHF	TGTGCAAGTCGCTTAGAGGCAGGCCTCCACTTT
TRBV18	-	TRBD1	TRBJ1-5	CASSLGQGHQPQHF	TGTGCCAGCTCACTCGGACAGGGGCATCAGCCCCAGCATTTT
TRBV4-2	-	-	TRBJ2-1	CASSQQGLNNEQFF	TGTGCCAGCAGCCAACAGGGCCTCAACAATGAGCAGTTCTTC
TRBV2	-	-	TRBJ2-1	CASSESTGNHEQFF	TGTGCCAGCAGTGAGTCGACAGGTAACCATGAGCAGTTCTTC
TRBV2	-	-	TRBJ2-7	CASSGMGRSYEQYF	TGTGCCAGCAGTGGCATGGGCCGGTCCTACGAGCAGTACTTC
TRBV7-9	-	TRBD2	TRBJ2-7	CASSPALLAGLSYEQYF	TGTGCCAGCAGCCCCGCCCTTCTAGCGGGGCTTAGCTACGAGCAGTACTTC
TRBV6-5	few	-	TRBJ2-5	CASSYEAGGTQYF	TGTGCCAGCAGTTACGAGGCCGGTGGGACCCAGTACTTC
TRBV6-1	-	TRBD2	TRBJ2-1	CASAQRGRNEQFF	TGTGCCAGCGCCCAGCGGGGACGGAATGAGCAGTTCTTC
TRBV11-2	-	TRBD2	TRBJ2-2	CASSLDPSGSGELFF	TGTGCCAGCAGCTTAGACCCTAGCGGGAGCGGGGAGCTGTTTTTT
TRBV30	-	TRBD2	TRBJ2-1	CAWSGTTSGAYNEQFF	TGTGCCTGGAGTGGCACCACTAGCGGAGCCTACAATGAGCAGTTCTTC
TRBV4-2	-	TRBD1	TRBJ2-2	CASSRMDRLNTGELFF	TGTGCCAGCAGCCGCATGGACAGGTTGAACACCGGGGAGCTGTTTTTT
TRBV7-2	-	TRBD1	TRBJ1-3	CASSSTQGGGSGNTIYF	TGTGCCAGCAGCTCTACTCAGGGGGGAGGCTCTGGAAACACCATATATTTT
TRBV4-3	-	-	TRBJ2-5	CASSLGGGGGLQETQYF	TGCGCCAGCAGCCTGGGGGGCGGGGGAGGATTGCAGGAGACCCAGTACTTC
TRBV11-2	-	-	TRBJ1-1	CASSTRGGQIFEAFF	TGTGCCAGCAGCACGAGAGGGGGACAAATTTTTGAAGCTTTCTTT
TRBV2	once	-	TRBJ1-5	CASSVIGGAGVQPQHF	TGTGCCAGCAGTGTCATAGGAGGGGCTGGGGTTCAGCCCCAGCATTTT
TRBV10-2	-	TRBD2	TRBJ2-1	CASRPGLAGGYEQFF	TGCGCCAGCAGACCGGGACTAGCGGGGGGGTATGAGCAGTTCTTC
TRBV27	few	-	TRBJ1-2	CASRYRARSNGYTF	TGTGCCAGCAGGTACAGGGCGCGATCTAATGGCTACACCTTC
TRBV19	-	-	TRBJ2-7	CASSPGMLPIYEQYF	TGTGCCAGCTCCCCCGGGATGCTCCCTATCTACGAGCAGTACTTC
TRBV29-1	-	-	TRBJ1-2	CSVQRSPRGYTF	TGCAGCGTTCAGAGGTCCCCTAGGGGCTACACCTTC
TRBV2	once	-	TRBJ2-7	CASLMDTVSYEQYF	TGTGCCAGCCTCATGGACACCGTCTCCTACGAGCAGTACTTC
TRBV5-1	-	TRBD1	TRBJ1-3	CASSVGQGSSGNTIYF	TGCGCCAGCAGCGTTGGACAGGGCAGCTCTGGAAACACCATATATTTT
TRBV4-2	once	TRBD2	TRBJ2-3	CASSPTLAGGSTDTQYF	TGTGCCAGCAGCCCTACGTTAGCGGGGGGGAGCACAGATACGCAGTATTTT
TRBV6-5	once	-	TRBJ2-5	CASSQHRDKETQYF	TGTGCCAGCAGTCAACACCGCGACAAAGAGACCCAGTACTTC
TRBV19	-	TRBD1	TRBJ2-6	CASSMPPDRGEANVLTF	TGTGCCAGTAGTATGCCTCCGGACAGGGGGGAAGCCAACGTCCTGACTTTC
TRBV7-9	-	-	TRBJ2-5	CASSLASGVETQYF	TGTGCCAGCAGCTTAGCGTCCGGGGTGGAGACCCAGTACTTC
TRBV19	-	TRBD1	TRBJ2-6	CASCRDRSSGANVLTF	TGTGCCAGTTGCCGGGACAGAAGCTCTGGGGCCAACGTCCTGACTTTC
TRBV4-1	-	TRBD2	TRBJ2-1	CASSRTLAASYNEQFF	TGCGCCAGCAGCCGAACTCTAGCGGCCTCCTACAATGAGCAGTTCTTC
TRBV9	few	-	TRBJ1-5	CASSVGGSNQPQHF	TGTGCCAGCAGCGTCGGGGGAAGCAATCAGCCCCAGCATTTT
TRBV5-1	-	TRBD2	TRBJ2-3	CASSLRLAGTDTQYF	TGCGCCAGCAGCTTGAGGCTAGCGGGTACAGATACGCAGTATTTT
TRBV5-6	-	TRBD1	TRBJ1-6	CAGSLTGYNSPLHF	TGTGCCGGCAGCTTGACAGGGTACAATTCACCCCTCCACTTT
TRBV13	-	-	TRBJ2-7	CASSLGQKVYEQYF	TGTGCCAGCAGCCTCGGACAGAAAGTCTACGAGCAGTACTTC
TRBV7-2	-	TRBD1	TRBJ1-2	CASSSRGTDYGYTF	TGTGCCAGCAGCTCGAGGGGGACAGACTATGGCTACACCTTC